Listed below are T cell receptor beta chains from one sample, sequenced in a study of cytomegalovirus exposure and HLA in healthy donors. The data were produced by immunoSEQ multiplex PCR, yet TCRdb's version contains in-frame clones alone and is incomplete. The table lists roughly 150,000 clones, almost 75% of them singletons, with 5% to 6.5% in the top ten. The sequenced sample consisted of PBMCs. The receptor source for this set is a young woman in good health and CMV-seropositive. The CDR3 runs from the conserved cysteine through the conserved F or W. The D gene is left open where the match is weak. Only part of the rows carry a size: once, few, many, or a class if the clone is expanded.

d_call clone_size j_call v_call cdr3_aa cdr3_nt
- - TRBJ1-1 TRBV7-3 CASSPGGVNTEAFF TGTGCCAGCAGCCCCGGGGGGGTGAACACTGAAGCTTTCTTT
- - TRBJ1-1 TRBV5-6 CASSGGSTEAFF TGTGCCAGCAGCGGAGGAAGTACTGAAGCTTTCTTT
- - TRBJ2-7 TRBV19 CASSPVKGSYEQYF TGTGCCAGTAGTCCCGTGAAGGGGTCCTACGAGCAGTACTTC
- - TRBJ1-1 TRBV27 CASSDRTLTLNTEAFF TGTGCCAGCAGCGACAGGACCCTGACCTTGAACACTGAAGCTTTCTTT
- - TRBJ2-7 TRBV19 CASSMFRVGTPHYEQYF TGTGCCAGTAGTATGTTTAGGGTCGGGACACCACACTACGAGCAGTACTTC
- - TRBJ1-2 TRBV12-5 CASGLEGGVNYGYTF TGTGCTAGTGGTTTGGAAGGGGGGGTCAACTATGGCTACACCTTC
TRBD1 - TRBJ2-7 TRBV29-1 CSVEGQGPYEQYF TGCAGCGTTGAAGGACAGGGTCCCTACGAGCAGTACTTC
TRBD1 - TRBJ1-1 TRBV4-1 CASSPSTGGRIEAFF TGCGCCAGCAGCCCTTCGACAGGGGGGCGCATTGAAGCTTTCTTT
TRBD2 - TRBJ2-1 TRBV7-9 CASIRTSGNNEQFF TGTGCCAGCATCAGGACTAGCGGAAACAATGAGCAGTTCTTC
TRBD1 - TRBJ2-5 TRBV6-5 CATHPGGQETQYF TGTGCCACCCACCCAGGGGGCCAAGAGACCCAGTACTTC
- - TRBJ2-7 TRBV7-9 CASSDTGYEQYF TGTGCCAGCAGCGATACAGGGTACGAGCAGTACTTC
- - TRBJ2-1 TRBV11-2 CASSLVEYLDEQFF TGTGCCAGCAGCTTAGTGGAATACCTAGATGAGCAGTTCTTC
TRBD1 - TRBJ2-7 TRBV5-1 CASSGAQGVSYEQYF TGCGCCAGCAGCGGGGCGCAGGGGGTCTCCTACGAGCAGTACTTC
TRBD2 once TRBJ2-7 TRBV5-4 CASSSGGGQAYEQYF TGTGCCAGCAGCTCTGGCGGGGGTCAAGCCTACGAGCAGTACTTC
- - TRBJ1-6 TRBV15 CATSSQGTNSPLHF TGTGCCACCAGCAGCCAGGGCACAAATTCACCCCTCCACTTT
- - TRBJ2-3 TRBV15 CATSVPRGTDTQYF TGTGCCACCAGCGTGCCCCGGGGCACAGATACGCAGTATTTT
- - TRBJ1-3 TRBV2 CASSDEVASGNTIYF TGTGCCAGCAGTGACGAGGTGGCATCTGGAAACACCATATATTTT
TRBD1 - TRBJ1-1 TRBV5-1 CASSHGDRVNTEAFF TGCGCCAGCAGCCACGGGGACAGGGTGAACACTGAAGCTTTCTTT
TRBD2 - TRBJ2-5 TRBV25-1 CASSQRGGGETQYF TGTGCCAGTTCACAGCGGGGGGGTGGTGAGACCCAGTACTTC
- - TRBJ2-2 TRBV30 CAWITGTDGELFF TGTGCCTGGATCACAGGGACGGACGGGGAGCTGTTTTTT
TRBD1 once TRBJ1-2 TRBV9 CASSLWTGNYGYTF TGTGCCAGCAGCCTATGGACAGGGAACTATGGCTACACCTTC
- - TRBJ1-1 TRBV27 CASSLSLTGTEAFF TGTGCCAGCAGTTTATCCCTGACAGGAACTGAAGCTTTCTTT
- - TRBJ1-1 TRBV9 CASSFGGFGTEAFF TGTGCCAGCAGCTTCGGGGGATTTGGAACTGAAGCTTTCTTT
- once TRBJ2-5 TRBV6-4 CASSARVGETQYF TGTGCCAGCAGTGCGAGGGTTGGAGAGACCCAGTACTTC
TRBD1 - TRBJ2-7 TRBV13 CASSFGQGSSYEQYF TGTGCCAGCAGCTTTGGACAGGGATCTTCCTACGAGCAGTACTTC
- - TRBJ2-3 TRBV27 CASSLSRTHGNADTQYF TGTGCCAGCAGTTTATCTCGGACCCACGGGAACGCAGATACGCAGTATTTT
TRBD2 - TRBJ2-1 TRBV7-3 CASSWGGDNEQFF TGTGCCAGCAGCTGGGGGGGGGACAATGAGCAGTTCTTC
- - TRBJ2-7 TRBV7-8 CASSLSDSSYEQYF TGTGCCAGCAGCCTAAGTGACAGCTCCTACGAGCAGTACTTC
- - TRBJ1-2 TRBV19 CASSIDIGDYGYTF TGTGCCAGTAGTATAGATATAGGGGACTATGGCTACACCTTC
TRBD1 - TRBJ2-7 TRBV2 CASTSGQGSEQYF TGTGCCAGCACAAGCGGACAGGGCTCCGAGCAGTACTTC
TRBD2 - TRBJ2-3 TRBV11-2 CASSPGLAGTDTQYF TGTGCCAGCAGCCCCGGACTAGCGGGCACAGATACGCAGTATTTT
TRBD1 - TRBJ1-1 TRBV9 CASSVDGAGGSGTEAFF TGTGCCAGCAGCGTTGATGGGGCAGGGGGTAGTGGAACTGAAGCTTTCTTT
TRBD2 - TRBJ2-1 TRBV7-3 CASGRTSYNEQFF TGTGCCAGCGGTCGGACTAGCTACAATGAGCAGTTCTTC
- - TRBJ1-3 TRBV18 CASSPTGMRNTIYF TGTGCCAGCTCACCGACGGGGATGCGAAACACCATATATTTT
- - TRBJ2-1 TRBV13 CASSLGQGYNEQFF TGTGCCAGCAGCTTAGGACAGGGCTACAATGAGCAGTTCTTC
TRBD1 - TRBJ1-6 TRBV9 CASSGQGNHSPLHF TGTGCCAGCAGCGGACAGGGGAACCATTCACCCCTCCACTTT
- few TRBJ1-1 TRBV28 CASRYRDLGSTEAFF TGTGCCAGCAGATACAGGGATCTGGGGAGCACTGAAGCTTTCTTT